This T cell receptor (beta chain) was identified in a study of cytomegalovirus exposure and HLA in healthy donors. Study summary: Unique TCRs from HLA-typed donors, 85 million to 100 million of them, were held in an early data release.

In the PCR, 60 Vbeta and 13 Jbeta primers were used. Sequencing was performed with immunoSEQ multiplex PCR; in TCRdb, only in-frame clones are kept and a portion is missing. This sample yields 120,000 to 150,000 clones, of which 64% are seen a single time; 2.5% to 3.5% belongs to the top ten. The germline V and J ends were trimmed by 1 base and 0 bases, with 4 bases remaining between them. The CDR3 runs 13 residues. Germline CDR1 is SGDLS and CDR2 is YYNGEE. Note on this clone: The target antigen is unknown.

Points from the study as a whole: Most TCR beta V segments were productive about 90% or about 30% of the time in an earlier analysis. Most CMV-associated TCR beta chains appeared HLA-restricted in a later analysis. A later analysis, which compared TCR beta chains of equal frequency, found the HLA-associated ones more clonally expanded.

This clonotype originated in a woman aged 25 to 45 in good health and CMV-seropositive. The chain employs TRBV9 and TRBJ2-5, with D unclear. Sequences were obtained from PBMCs. CDR3 sequence reads: CASSVLDQETQYF. For the CDR3, the DNA is TGTGCCAGCAGCGTATTAGACCAAGAGACCCAGTACTTC. The complete variable domain, with remaining parts taken from reference TRBV9 and TRBJ2-5, reads DSGVTQTPKHLITATGQRVTLRCSPRSGDLSVYWYQQSLDQGLQFLIQYYNGEERAKGNILERFSAQQFPDLHSELNLSSLELGDSALYFCASSVLDQETQYFGPGTRLLVL.